The 8 T cell receptor beta chains below were found in one sample sequenced in a study of T cell clonality in common variable immunodeficiency. Study findings and constraints: In common variable immunodeficiency, TCR beta chains reportedly carried fewer deletions and N-nucleotide insertions.

Their recognized antigens are unknown. Here immunoSEQ multiplex PCR was the method, and the copy in TCRdb shows in-frame clones only, minus some. The repertoire consists of 25,000 to 30,000 clones, none detected only once. The specimen was peripheral blood mononuclear cells. The receptor set was obtained from a human donor with common variable immunodeficiency.

This clone was detected a few times. The CDR3 DNA, read in part, is TGTGCCAGCAGCCATTTGAGGGGGCGATGGACTGAA. This gives the protein CASSHLRGRWTE. The full CDR3 protein is CASSHLRGRWTEAFF. The V and J genes are TRBV11-2 and TRBJ1-1; 7 nucleotides line up with TRBD1. The CDR3 end is not reached by the read, which stops 3 residues before it; the germline J gene fills it in. The CDR3 loop spans 15 amino acids. With 5 bases clipped from V and 5 bases from J, the junction kept 11 bases outside the gene matches. CDR1 and CDR2 from the germline V gene are SGHAT and FQNNGV. The variable domain in full, completed from reference TRBV11-2 and TRBJ1-1, reads EAGVAQSPRYKIIEKRQSVAFWCNPISGHATLYWYQQILGQGPKLLIQFQNNGVVDDSQLPKDRFSAERLKGVDSTLKIQPAKLEDSAVYLCASSHLRGRWTEAFFGQGTRLTVV.

This clone was seen repeatedly, ten times or more. The CDR3 end falls 3 residues outside the read, so it is completed with the germline J gene. The gene calls are TRBV19 and TRBJ2-1, with TRBD2 identical over 14 bases. The length of the CDR3 is 17 residues. Germline lookup yields CDR1 LNHDA and CDR2 SQIVND (reference sequence). Germline trimming cut 7 bases from V and 0 bases from J; bases unmatched to any gene: 5. The CDR3: CASKGLAGALSYNEQFF. The covered CDR3 bases are TGTGCCAGTAAGGGACTAGCGGGGGCCCTCTCCTACAATGAG.

There are many counts of this clone. The missing CDR3 end, 3 residues past where the read stops, is filled in from the germline J gene. V gene TRBV4-1 combines with J gene TRBJ2-1, with TRBD2 identical over 12 bases. Losses at the gene ends were 1 base for V and 4 bases for J; bases not matched to a gene: 5. Per germline, CDR1 MGHRA and CDR2 YSYEKL. The CDR3 is 17 amino acids. The covered CDR3 bases are TGCGCCAGCAGCCAAGGAAGTCTAGCGGGAGGGTACAATGAG. Translation: CASSQGSLAGGYNE. The full CDR3 reads CASSQGSLAGGYNEQFF.

About this clone itself: The missing CDR3 end, 3 residues past where the read stops, is filled in from the germline J gene. The chain couples TRBV20-1 to TRBJ2-5, with 11 bases lining up with TRBD2. The CDR3 is 15 amino acids. Germline values: CDR1 DFQATT, CDR2 SNEGSKA (reference sequence). The junction had 4 bases not matched to a gene; V was cut back by 0 bases and J by 4 bases. The chain's CDR3 is CSAREKGLAAETQYF. CDR3 DNA, as far as it was read: TGCAGTGCTAGAGAAAAGGGACTAGCGGCAGAGACC.

At least ten counts were recorded for this clone. Read coverage stops 3 residues before the CDR3 terminus; the germline J gene supplies the remainder. J is TRBJ2-2 and V is TRBV12-3 or TRBV12-4; 12 positions match TRBD2. The CDR3 extends over 19 amino acids. V was clipped by 3 bases and J by 4 bases; unmatched bases: 12. The DNA read from the CDR3 is TGTGCCAGCAGTTTCGTGCTAGCGGGAGGGCCCGGTGGCACCGGGGAG. Its translation: CASSFVLAGGPGGTGE. The entire CDR3 protein reads CASSFVLAGGPGGTGELFF.

The table lists this clone with many counts. The CDR3 end is not reached by the read, which stops 3 residues before it; the germline J gene fills it in. The chain employs TRBV7-6 and TRBJ1-1; perhaps TRBD1 as D (5 bases). CDR3 size: 14 residues. V was clipped by 2 bases and J by 2 bases, with 9 bases between them. Germline loops: CDR1 SGHVS, CDR2 FNYEAQ. The covered CDR3 bases are TGTGCCAGCAGCTTATCAGGGCTCAACACTGAA. This encodes CASSLSGLNTE. The whole CDR3 sequence reads CASSLSGLNTEAFF.

Remarks on this clone: The read comes to an end 3 residues before the CDR3 does, leaving the germline J gene to fill in the end. The genes are TRBV2 and TRBJ1-6, with TRBD1 identical over 7 bases. This CDR3 region has 17 residues. Trimming at V came to 8 bases and at J to 0 bases, leaving 10 bases not matched to a gene. From germline, CDR1 is SNHLY and CDR2 FYNNEI. CDR3 DNA (partial): TGTGCCAGCGAATTAAGGGACAGAAGCTCCTATAATTCACCC. This codes for CASELRDRSSYNSP. The complete CDR3 sequence is CASELRDRSSYNSPLHF.

This clone has ten or more counts. The read terminates 3 residues ahead of where the CDR3 ends, so the germline J gene completes it. This chain uses TRBV7-3 with TRBJ2-1; 9 bases line up with TRBD2. This CDR3 is 18 amino acids long. In germline, CDR1 is SGHTA, CDR2 FQGTGA. The V segment lost 7 bases and the J segment 7 bases; nucleotides outside the gene matches: 20. The CDR3 is CASIPNGASGNHLNEQFF. Incomplete CDR3 DNA: TGTGCCAGCATCCCAAATGGGGCTAGCGGGAACCATCTGAATGAG.